The 5 T cell receptor beta chains in this list originate from one sample, sequenced in a study of blood T cells in healthy people across ages. Together with a sample-barcoded 5' primer, a J-beta primer mix was included in a second PCR lasting roughly 6 to 12 cycles. A single record per CDR3 protein comes from TCRdb applying MiXCR to the 5' RACE reads. The sample consists of around 990,000 distinct CDR3 sequences, less than 45% of them appearing once. The sequenced sample consisted of blood. These receptor sequences come from a man younger than 30 in good health.

This clonotype appeared a few times. The chain carries TRBV12-3 or TRBV12-4 and TRBJ1-2; D call uncertain. The CDR3 has 13 residues. Trimming removed 1 base at V and 8 bases at J, with 11 bases between. CDR3 loop: CASSLESSIGYTF. CDR3 in DNA: TGTGCCAGCAGTTTAGAGAGCAGTATAGGCTACACCTTC.

This clonotype was counted only a few times. The V and J genes are TRBV20-1 and TRBJ2-3; 9 bases are shared with TRBD1. CDR1 is DFQATT, CDR2 SNEGSKA, per germline (reference sequence). The CDR3 is 16 amino acids. V was pared by 0 bases and J by 4 bases, with 8 bases of the junction left unmatched. CDR3 region: CSARDQGQGFSDTQYF. For the CDR3, the DNA is TGCAGTGCTAGAGATCAGGGACAGGGTTTTTCAGATACGCAGTATTTT.

This chain joins TRBV10-3 and TRBJ2-3; 8 nucleotides line up with TRBD1. This CDR3 is 14 amino acids long. With 10 bases clipped from V and 4 bases from J, the junction kept 10 bases outside the gene matches. Germline lookup yields CDR1 ENHRY and CDR2 SYGVKD. This chain's CDR3 is CATAADRVADTQYF. The CDR3 coding sequence is TGTGCCACCGCCGCGGACAGGGTCGCAGATACGCAGTATTTT.

The chain is built from TRBV6-5 and TRBJ1-3; D gene ambiguous. Germline lookup yields CDR1 MNHEY and CDR2 SVGAGI. Between the trimmed V and J ends, which lost 0 bases and 0 bases, there was a span of 9 bases. The CDR3 extends over 16 amino acids. CDR3 nucleotides: TGTGCCAGCAGTTACTCTTTAGGGTTCTCTGGAAACACCATATATTTT. This gives the protein CASSYSLGFSGNTIYF.

The rearrangement uses TRBV9 and TRBJ2-1, with D possibly TRBD1 on 5 matching bases. Trimming removed 0 bases from V and 0 bases from J, with 10 bases in between. This CDR3 contains 16 residues. Germline assignment: CDR1 SGDLS and CDR2 YYNGEE. In nucleotides, the CDR3 is TGTGCCAGCAGCGTAGACGACAGAAGCTCCTACAATGAGCAGTTCTTC. Protein sequence: CASSVDDRSSYNEQFF.